These T cell receptor beta chains were read from a single sample in a study of post-analysis software for immune sequencing data. TCRdb passed the PCR reads through MiXCR, listing each CDR3 protein once. The sample yields 160,000 or so distinct CDR3 sequences, around 36% seen once. The material sequenced was blood, taken after autologous hematopoietic stem cell transplantation. These receptors were taken from a girl aged 5 to 17 with multiple sclerosis. The CDR3 runs from the conserved cysteine through the conserved F or W. The order of the fields is V gene, clone size, D gene, J gene, CDR3 protein, CDR3 DNA. A D gene is named only where the DNA matches it firmly. Size is stated for part of the rows, as once, few or many counts, or as a class when the clone is expanded.

V gene: TRBV24-1; clone size: many; D gene: NA; J gene: TRBJ2-3; CDR3 protein: CATSDFGEADTQYF; CDR3 DNA: TGTGCCACCAGTGATTTTGGCGAGGCAGATACGCAGTATTTT
V gene: TRBV6-5; clone size: few; D gene: NA; J gene: TRBJ2-1; CDR3 protein: CASSYAGWNEQFF; CDR3 DNA: TGTGCCAGCAGTTACGCAGGATGGAATGAGCAGTTCTTC
V gene: TRBV10-1; clone size: NA; D gene: NA; J gene: TRBJ1-1; CDR3 protein: CASSAGIKTEAFF; CDR3 DNA: TGCGCCAGCAGTGCAGGGATTAAGACTGAAGCTTTCTTT
V gene: TRBV6-5; clone size: few; D gene: NA; J gene: TRBJ2-7; CDR3 protein: CASSLSPTGLSYEQYF; CDR3 DNA: TGTGCCAGCAGTCTCTCGCCCACAGGCCTGTCCTACGAGCAGTACTTC
V gene: TRBV6-1; clone size: NA; D gene: TRBD2; J gene: TRBJ2-5; CDR3 protein: CASSDRTSGINEQYF; CDR3 DNA: TGTGCCAGCAGTGACCGGACTAGCGGGATCAATGAGCAGTACTTC
V gene: TRBV4-2; clone size: few; D gene: NA; J gene: TRBJ2-7; CDR3 protein: CASSQGQDSYEQYF; CDR3 DNA: TGTGCCAGCAGCCAAGGACAGGACTCCTACGAGCAGTACTTC
V gene: TRBV6-2/TRBV6-3; clone size: many; D gene: NA; J gene: TRBJ1-5; CDR3 protein: CASTEAPGQGKVNFGNQPQHF; CDR3 DNA: TGTGCCAGCACCGAGGCGCCAGGGCAGGGCAAGGTCAATTTTGGAAATCAGCCCCAGCATTTT
V gene: TRBV10-2; clone size: NA; D gene: NA; J gene: TRBJ2-5; CDR3 protein: CASSMWGEETQYF; CDR3 DNA: TGCGCCAGCAGTATGTGGGGCGAAGAGACCCAGTACTTC
V gene: TRBV29-1; clone size: NA; D gene: TRBD1; J gene: TRBJ2-7; CDR3 protein: CSVLLTGTGSYEQYF; CDR3 DNA: TGCAGCGTTTTACTAACCGGGACAGGGTCTTACGAGCAGTACTTC
V gene: TRBV20-1; clone size: NA; D gene: TRBD2; J gene: TRBJ2-7; CDR3 protein: CSARGSGRSYEQYF; CDR3 DNA: TGCAGTGCTAGAGGTAGCGGGAGAAGCTACGAGCAGTACTTC
V gene: TRBV28; clone size: NA; D gene: NA; J gene: TRBJ1-4; CDR3 protein: CASSSSTAPNEKLFF; CDR3 DNA: TGTGCCAGCAGTTCCTCGACAGCGCCTAATGAAAAACTGTTTTTT
V gene: TRBV12-3/TRBV12-4; clone size: NA; D gene: TRBD2; J gene: TRBJ2-3; CDR3 protein: CASSLNGRQDSQYF; CDR3 DNA: TGTGCCAGCAGTTTGAACGGGAGGCAAGATTCGCAGTATTTT
V gene: TRBV3-1; clone size: NA; D gene: TRBD2; J gene: TRBJ2-1; CDR3 protein: CASSQWGGRVGEQFF; CDR3 DNA: TGTGCCAGCAGCCAATGGGGCGGGAGGGTCGGTGAGCAGTTCTTC
V gene: TRBV7-2; clone size: NA; D gene: TRBD1; J gene: TRBJ2-5; CDR3 protein: CASSYRDRVYETQYF; CDR3 DNA: TGTGCCAGCAGCTACCGGGACAGGGTATACGAGACCCAGTACTTC
V gene: TRBV6-1; clone size: NA; D gene: TRBD2; J gene: TRBJ2-7; CDR3 protein: CASSRTSDYGQYF; CDR3 DNA: TGTGCCAGCAGCCGCACTAGCGACTACGGGCAGTACTTC
V gene: TRBV6-5; clone size: few; D gene: NA; J gene: TRBJ1-2; CDR3 protein: CASSYSWEVRPYGYTF; CDR3 DNA: TGTGCCAGCAGTTACTCGTGGGAGGTCAGACCTTATGGCTACACCTTC
V gene: TRBV7-2; clone size: NA; D gene: TRBD2; J gene: TRBJ2-3; CDR3 protein: CASSLRGLDTDTQYF; CDR3 DNA: TGTGCCAGCAGCTTAAGGGGACTAGATACAGATACGCAGTATTTT
V gene: TRBV30; clone size: NA; D gene: NA; J gene: TRBJ2-1; CDR3 protein: CAWGNYNEQFF; CDR3 DNA: TGTGCCTGGGGGAATTACAATGAGCAGTTCTTC
V gene: TRBV7-8; clone size: NA; D gene: NA; J gene: TRBJ2-5; CDR3 protein: CASSGQTGRQETQYF; CDR3 DNA: TGTGCCAGCAGCGGACAAACAGGGAGACAAGAGACCCAGTACTTC
V gene: TRBV27; clone size: NA; D gene: NA; J gene: TRBJ2-6; CDR3 protein: CASSCASGANVLTF; CDR3 DNA: TGTGCCAGCAGCTGCGCCTCTGGGGCCAACGTCCTGACTTTC
V gene: TRBV6-1; clone size: few; D gene: NA; J gene: TRBJ2-1; CDR3 protein: CASTLGLSSYNEQFF; CDR3 DNA: TGTGCCAGCACTCTGGGCTTAAGCTCCTACAATGAGCAGTTCTTC
V gene: TRBV12-3/TRBV12-4; clone size: NA; D gene: TRBD2; J gene: TRBJ2-3; CDR3 protein: CASSFGAGSTDTQYF; CDR3 DNA: TGTGCCAGCAGTTTTGGAGCGGGGAGCACAGATACGCAGTATTTT
V gene: TRBV3-1; clone size: NA; D gene: TRBD2; J gene: TRBJ2-7; CDR3 protein: CASRGTSYNEQYF; CDR3 DNA: TGTGCCAGCAGGGGGACTAGCTACAACGAGCAGTACTTC
V gene: TRBV7-6; clone size: many; D gene: NA; J gene: TRBJ2-7; CDR3 protein: CASSPRAPAYEQYF; CDR3 DNA: TGTGCCAGCAGCCCTAGGGCCCCCGCCTACGAGCAGTACTTC
V gene: TRBV4-1; clone size: few; D gene: NA; J gene: TRBJ2-7; CDR3 protein: CASSHLTGLESYEQYF; CDR3 DNA: TGCGCCAGCAGCCACCTTACAGGGTTAGAGTCCTACGAGCAGTACTTC
V gene: TRBV30; clone size: NA; D gene: NA; J gene: TRBJ1-4; CDR3 protein: CAWSALDGLIDKLFF; CDR3 DNA: TGTGCCTGGAGCGCGCTCGACGGGCTAATCGACAAACTGTTTTTT
V gene: TRBV20-1; clone size: NA; D gene: TRBD2; J gene: TRBJ2-1; CDR3 protein: CSARVASGRVYNEQFF; CDR3 DNA: TGCAGTGCTAGAGTGGCTAGCGGGAGGGTCTACAATGAGCAGTTCTTC
V gene: TRBV7-9; clone size: NA; D gene: NA; J gene: TRBJ1-2; CDR3 protein: CASSPTGAIANYGYTF; CDR3 DNA: TGTGCCAGCAGCCCCACTGGGGCCATAGCTAACTATGGCTACACCTTC
V gene: TRBV10-3; clone size: many; D gene: NA; J gene: TRBJ2-5; CDR3 protein: CAISEWGSRETQYF; CDR3 DNA: TGTGCCATCAGTGAGTGGGGTTCGAGAGAGACCCAGTACTTC
V gene: TRBV6-2/TRBV6-3; clone size: NA; D gene: NA; J gene: TRBJ2-7; CDR3 protein: CASSYASSPYEQYF; CDR3 DNA: TGTGCCAGCAGTTACGCCTCGTCCCCCTACGAGCAGTACTTC
V gene: TRBV10-3; clone size: many; D gene: NA; J gene: TRBJ1-2; CDR3 protein: CAISEGNYGYTF; CDR3 DNA: TGTGCCATCAGCGAGGGTAACTATGGCTACACCTTC
V gene: TRBV29-1; clone size: NA; D gene: NA; J gene: TRBJ2-5; CDR3 protein: CSVPIGTQYF; CDR3 DNA: TGCAGCGTTCCGATTGGGACCCAGTACTTC
V gene: TRBV7-6; clone size: many; D gene: NA; J gene: TRBJ2-4; CDR3 protein: CASSPFDGAKNIQYF; CDR3 DNA: TGTGCCAGCAGCCCGTTCGATGGGGCCAAAAACATTCAGTACTTC
V gene: TRBV6-6; clone size: few; D gene: TRBD2; J gene: TRBJ2-1; CDR3 protein: CASKKREVTPHNEQFF; CDR3 DNA: TGTGCCAGCAAGAAGCGGGAGGTTACCCCTCACAATGAGCAGTTCTTC
V gene: TRBV20-1; clone size: NA; D gene: NA; J gene: TRBJ2-5; CDR3 protein: CSASGASQETQYF; CDR3 DNA: TGCAGTGCTAGCGGCGCCAGCCAAGAGACCCAGTACTTC
V gene: TRBV5-6; clone size: NA; D gene: NA; J gene: TRBJ1-4; CDR3 protein: CASSPAQGMNEKLFF; CDR3 DNA: TGTGCCAGCAGCCCCGCCCAAGGGATGAATGAAAAACTGTTTTTT
V gene: TRBV7-7; clone size: NA; D gene: TRBD1; J gene: TRBJ2-1; CDR3 protein: CASSLATGYEQFF; CDR3 DNA: TGTGCTAGCAGCTTAGCGACAGGGTACGAGCAGTTCTTC
V gene: TRBV20-1; clone size: many; D gene: NA; J gene: TRBJ2-4; CDR3 protein: CSAGPGLAKNIQYF; CDR3 DNA: TGCAGTGCTGGTCCGGGACTAGCCAAAAACATTCAGTACTTC
V gene: TRBV13; clone size: NA; D gene: TRBD2; J gene: TRBJ2-3; CDR3 protein: CASSLGIAGSPTDTQYF; CDR3 DNA: TGTGCCAGCAGCTTAGGCATAGCGGGGAGCCCCACAGATACGCAGTATTTT
V gene: TRBV7-2; clone size: once; D gene: NA; J gene: TRBJ2-5; CDR3 protein: CATNLPPQQETQYF; CDR3 DNA: TGTGCCACCAACCTTCCACCTCAACAAGAGACCCAGTACTTC
V gene: TRBV12-3/TRBV12-4; clone size: few; D gene: NA; J gene: TRBJ1-2; CDR3 protein: CASSFVSGAIYGYTF; CDR3 DNA: TGTGCCAGCAGTTTCGTGTCAGGGGCAATCTATGGCTACACCTTC
V gene: TRBV29-1; clone size: NA; D gene: NA; J gene: TRBJ2-1; CDR3 protein: CSVAGTPRNEQFF; CDR3 DNA: TGCAGCGTTGCCGGGACCCCCCGTAATGAGCAGTTCTTC
V gene: TRBV20-1; clone size: NA; D gene: NA; J gene: TRBJ2-1; CDR3 protein: CSARDWPEQFF; CDR3 DNA: TGCAGTGCTAGAGATTGGCCCGAGCAGTTCTTC
V gene: TRBV3-1; clone size: few; D gene: TRBD1; J gene: TRBJ2-5; CDR3 protein: CASSQEPIGGSETQYF; CDR3 DNA: TGTGCCAGCAGCCAAGAACCTATAGGGGGCTCGGAGACCCAGTACTTC
V gene: TRBV5-1; clone size: NA; D gene: NA; J gene: TRBJ2-3; CDR3 protein: CASSLGGRPSTDTQYF; CDR3 DNA: TGCGCCAGCAGCTTGGGTGGACGTCCGAGCACAGATACGCAGTATTTT
V gene: TRBV4-1; clone size: few; D gene: NA; J gene: TRBJ1-1; CDR3 protein: CASSSPLNTEAFF; CDR3 DNA: TGCGCCAGCAGCTCCCCGTTGAACACTGAAGCTTTCTTT
V gene: TRBV6-1; clone size: NA; D gene: NA; J gene: TRBJ2-3; CDR3 protein: CASSEEGGGPTDTQYF; CDR3 DNA: TGTGCCAGCAGTGAAGAGGGAGGAGGACCCACAGATACGCAGTATTTT
V gene: TRBV6-5; clone size: NA; D gene: NA; J gene: TRBJ2-5; CDR3 protein: CASSCHSGNNEQYF; CDR3 DNA: TGTGCCAGCAGTTGTCATTCAGGGAACAATGAGCAGTACTTC